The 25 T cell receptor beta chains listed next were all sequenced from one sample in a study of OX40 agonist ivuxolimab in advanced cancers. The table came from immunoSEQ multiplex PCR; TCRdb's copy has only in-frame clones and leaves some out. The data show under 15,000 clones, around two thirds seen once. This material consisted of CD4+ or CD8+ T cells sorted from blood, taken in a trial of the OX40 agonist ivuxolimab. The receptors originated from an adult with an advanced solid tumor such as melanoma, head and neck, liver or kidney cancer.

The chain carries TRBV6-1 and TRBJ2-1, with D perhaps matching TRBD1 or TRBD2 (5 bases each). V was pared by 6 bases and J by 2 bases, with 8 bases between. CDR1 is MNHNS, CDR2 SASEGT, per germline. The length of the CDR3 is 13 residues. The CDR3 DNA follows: TGTGCCAGCAGCCAGGGACCCTACAATGAGCAGTTCTTC. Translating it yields CASSQGPYNEQFF.

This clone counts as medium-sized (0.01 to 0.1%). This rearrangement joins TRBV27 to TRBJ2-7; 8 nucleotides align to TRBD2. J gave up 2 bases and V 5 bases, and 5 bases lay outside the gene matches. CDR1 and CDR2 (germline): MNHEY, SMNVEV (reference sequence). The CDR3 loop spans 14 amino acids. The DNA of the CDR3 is TGTGCCAGCAGTAGAAGCGGGAGACCCTACGAGCAGTACTTC. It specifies CASSRSGRPYEQYF.

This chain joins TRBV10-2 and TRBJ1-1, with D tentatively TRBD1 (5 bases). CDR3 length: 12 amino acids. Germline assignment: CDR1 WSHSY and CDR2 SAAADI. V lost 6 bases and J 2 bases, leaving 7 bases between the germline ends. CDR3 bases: TGCGCCAGCAGGAGGGGAAACACTGAAGCTTTCTTT. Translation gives CASRRGNTEAFF.

The CDR3 coding sequence is TGTGCCAGCAGCTTGAATGGACTCCGGGGGAATCAGCCCCAGCATTTT. Translation: CASSLNGLRGNQPQHF. The chain combines TRBV5-6 with TRBJ1-5, with a tentative D call TRBD1 (5 bases). Germline assignment: CDR1 SGHDT and CDR2 YYEEEE. This CDR3 is built from 16 residues. Trimming left V 1 base short and J 4 bases short, with 15 bases between.

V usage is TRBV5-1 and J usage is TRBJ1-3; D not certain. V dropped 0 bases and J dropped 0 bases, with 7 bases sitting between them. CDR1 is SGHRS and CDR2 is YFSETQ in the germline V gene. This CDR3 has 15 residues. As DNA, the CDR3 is TGCGCCAGCAGCTTGGCCGTAAACTCTGGAAACACCATATATTTT. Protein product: CASSLAVNSGNTIYF.

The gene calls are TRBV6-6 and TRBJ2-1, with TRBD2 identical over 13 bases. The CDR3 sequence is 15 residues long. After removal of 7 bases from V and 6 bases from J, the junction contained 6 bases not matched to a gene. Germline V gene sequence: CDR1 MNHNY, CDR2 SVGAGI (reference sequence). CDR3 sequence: CASTEGLAGSNEQFF. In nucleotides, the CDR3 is TGTGCCAGCACCGAGGGACTAGCGGGAAGCAATGAGCAGTTCTTC.

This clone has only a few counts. The CDR3 region has the DNA TGTGCCAGCTCACCGTTTGAGACTAGCGGTGCCTACGAGCAGTACTTC. Translating it yields CASSPFETSGAYEQYF. The rearrangement uses TRBV18 and TRBJ2-7; 9 bases are shared with TRBD2. The CDR3 consists of 16 residues. The junction had 8 bases not matched to a gene; V was cut back by 3 bases and J by 2 bases. Germline CDR1 reads KGHSH; CDR2 reads LQKENI.

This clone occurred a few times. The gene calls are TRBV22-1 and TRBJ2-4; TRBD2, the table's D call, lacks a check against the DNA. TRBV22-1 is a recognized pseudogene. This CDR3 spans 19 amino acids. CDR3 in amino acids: CPGSAKGLAGLCGKNIQYF. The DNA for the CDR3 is TGTCCTGGGAGCGCCAAGGGACTAGCGGGACTGTGTGGCAAAAACATTCAGTACTTC.

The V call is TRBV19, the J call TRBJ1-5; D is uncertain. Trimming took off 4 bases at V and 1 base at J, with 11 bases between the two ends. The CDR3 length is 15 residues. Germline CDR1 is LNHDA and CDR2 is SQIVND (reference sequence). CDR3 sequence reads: CASSRADKSNQPQHF. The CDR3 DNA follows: TGTGCCAGTAGTAGGGCAGATAAGAGCAATCAGCCCCAGCATTTT. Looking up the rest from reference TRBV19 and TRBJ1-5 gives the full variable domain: DGGITQSPKYLFRKEGQNVTLSCEQNLNHDAMYWYRQDPGQGLRLIYYSQIVNDFQKGDIAEGYSVSREKKESFPLTVTSAQKNPTAFYLCASSRADKSNQPQHFGDGTRLSIL.

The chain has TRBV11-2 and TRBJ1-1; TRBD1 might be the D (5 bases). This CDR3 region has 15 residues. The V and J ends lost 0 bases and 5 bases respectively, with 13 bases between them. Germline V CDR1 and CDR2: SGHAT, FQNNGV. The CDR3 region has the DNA TGTGCCAGCAGCTTAGACCAGGGATGGCGAACTGAAGCTTTCTTT. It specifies CASSLDQGWRTEAFF. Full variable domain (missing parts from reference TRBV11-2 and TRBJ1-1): EAGVAQSPRYKIIEKRQSVAFWCNPISGHATLYWYQQILGQGPKLLIQFQNNGVVDDSQLPKDRFSAERLKGVDSTLKIQPAKLEDSAVYLCASSLDQGWRTEAFFGQGTRLTVV.

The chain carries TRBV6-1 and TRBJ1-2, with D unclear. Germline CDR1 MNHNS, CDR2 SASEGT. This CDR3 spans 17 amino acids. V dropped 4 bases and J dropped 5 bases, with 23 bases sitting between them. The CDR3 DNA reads TGTGCCAGCAGTGTATCGGCGGACCCCTTCTATTCGTATGGCTACACCTTC. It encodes CASSVSADPFYSYGYTF.

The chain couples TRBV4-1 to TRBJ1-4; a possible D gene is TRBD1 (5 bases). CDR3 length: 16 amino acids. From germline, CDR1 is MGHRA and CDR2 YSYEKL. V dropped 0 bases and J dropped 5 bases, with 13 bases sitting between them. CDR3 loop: CASSQDDGTGNEKLFF. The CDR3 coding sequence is TGCGCCAGCAGCCAAGATGACGGGACTGGGAATGAAAAACTGTTTTTT.

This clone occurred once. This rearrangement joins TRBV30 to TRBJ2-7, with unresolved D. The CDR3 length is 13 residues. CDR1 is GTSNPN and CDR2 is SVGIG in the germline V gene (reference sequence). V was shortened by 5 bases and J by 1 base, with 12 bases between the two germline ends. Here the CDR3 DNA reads TGTGCCTGGGCCTCTGGGGTTTCCTACGAGCAGTACTTC. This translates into CAWASGVSYEQYF.

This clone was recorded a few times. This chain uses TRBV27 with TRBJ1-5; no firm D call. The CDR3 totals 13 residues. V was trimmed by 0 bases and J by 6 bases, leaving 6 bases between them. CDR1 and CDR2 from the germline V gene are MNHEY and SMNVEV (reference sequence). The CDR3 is CASSLSGVQPQHF. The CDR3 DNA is TGTGCCAGCAGTTTATCTGGGGTTCAGCCCCAGCATTTT.

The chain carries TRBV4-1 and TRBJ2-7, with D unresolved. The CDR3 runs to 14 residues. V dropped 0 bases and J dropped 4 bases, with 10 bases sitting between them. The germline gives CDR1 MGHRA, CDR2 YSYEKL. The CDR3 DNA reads TGCGCCAGCAGCCAAGATCGATTGGGATACGAGCAGTACTTC. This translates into CASSQDRLGYEQYF.

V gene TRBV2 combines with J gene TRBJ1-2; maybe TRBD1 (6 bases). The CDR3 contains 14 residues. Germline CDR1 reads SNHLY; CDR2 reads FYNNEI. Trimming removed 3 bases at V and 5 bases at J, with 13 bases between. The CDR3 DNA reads TGTGCCAGCAGTGAGCGGGGGGCGGAGTATGGCTACACCTTC. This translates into CASSERGAEYGYTF.

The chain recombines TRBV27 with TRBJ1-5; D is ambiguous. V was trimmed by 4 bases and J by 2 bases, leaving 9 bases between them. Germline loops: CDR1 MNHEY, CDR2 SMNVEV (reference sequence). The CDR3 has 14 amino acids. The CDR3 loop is CASSSSIRNQPQHF. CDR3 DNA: TGTGCCAGCAGTTCCTCCATCCGCAATCAGCCCCAGCATTTT.

In DNA, the CDR3 is TGTGCCAGCAGCTCCGGACAGGGCCCCCAAGAGACCCAGTACTTC. Translation: CASSSGQGPQETQYF. V gene TRBV5-6 combines with J gene TRBJ2-5, with TRBD1 matching 8 bases. This CDR3 contains 15 residues. Germline V lookup: CDR1 SGHDT, CDR2 YYEEEE. V trimming: 3 bases; J trimming: 1 base; junction bases outside the gene matches: 5. Complete variable domain (other parts from reference TRBV5-6 and TRBJ2-5): DAGVTQSPTHLIKTRGQQVTLRCSPKSGHDTVSWYQQALGQGPQFIFQYYEEEERQRGNFPDRFSGHQFPNYSSELNVNALLLGDSALYLCASSSGQGPQETQYFGPGTRLLVL.

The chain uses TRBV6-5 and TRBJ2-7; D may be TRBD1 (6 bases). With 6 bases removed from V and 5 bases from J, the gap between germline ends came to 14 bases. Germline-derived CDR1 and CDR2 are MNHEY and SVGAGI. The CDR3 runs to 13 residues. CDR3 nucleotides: TGTGCCAGCAGAACAGGGAGAACGCACGAGCAGTACTTC. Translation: CASRTGRTHEQYF.

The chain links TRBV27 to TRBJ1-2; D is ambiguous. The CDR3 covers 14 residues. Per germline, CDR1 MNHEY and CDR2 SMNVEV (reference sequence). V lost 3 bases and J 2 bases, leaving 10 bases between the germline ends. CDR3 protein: CASSFNDGNYGYTF. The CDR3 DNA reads TGTGCCAGCAGTTTCAACGACGGGAACTATGGCTACACCTTC.

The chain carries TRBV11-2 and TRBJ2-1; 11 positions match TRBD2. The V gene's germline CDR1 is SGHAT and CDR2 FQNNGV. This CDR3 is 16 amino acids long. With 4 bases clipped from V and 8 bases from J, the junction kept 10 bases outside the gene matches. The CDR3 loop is CASSSPASGRFDEQFF. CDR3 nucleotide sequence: TGTGCCAGCAGCTCCCCGGCTAGCGGGAGGTTTGATGAGCAGTTCTTC.

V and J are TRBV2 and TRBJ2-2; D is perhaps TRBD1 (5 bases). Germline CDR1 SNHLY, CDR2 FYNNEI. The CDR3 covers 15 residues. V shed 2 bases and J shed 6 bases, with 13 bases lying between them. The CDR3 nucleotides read TGTGCCAGCAGTGAACCGGCAGGGATATCCGGGGAGCTGTTTTTT. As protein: CASSEPAGISGELFF.

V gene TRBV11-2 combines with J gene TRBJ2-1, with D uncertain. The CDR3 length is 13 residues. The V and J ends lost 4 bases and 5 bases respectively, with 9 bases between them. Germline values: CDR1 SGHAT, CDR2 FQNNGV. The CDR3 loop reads CASSSTNHNEQFF. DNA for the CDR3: TGTGCCAGCAGCTCAACTAACCACAATGAGCAGTTCTTC.

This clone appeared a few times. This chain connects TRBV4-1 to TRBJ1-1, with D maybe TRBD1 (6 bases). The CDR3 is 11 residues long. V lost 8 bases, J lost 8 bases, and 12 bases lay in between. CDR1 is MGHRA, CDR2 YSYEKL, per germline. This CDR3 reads CASYGGGEAFF. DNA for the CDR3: TGCGCCAGCTACGGAGGGGGGGAAGCTTTCTTT.

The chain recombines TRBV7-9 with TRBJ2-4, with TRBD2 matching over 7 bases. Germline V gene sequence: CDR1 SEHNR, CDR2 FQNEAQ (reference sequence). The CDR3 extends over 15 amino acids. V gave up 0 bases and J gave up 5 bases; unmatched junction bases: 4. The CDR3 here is CASSLASGRENIQYF. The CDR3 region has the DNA TGTGCCAGCAGCTTAGCGTCAGGGAGGGAAAACATTCAGTACTTC. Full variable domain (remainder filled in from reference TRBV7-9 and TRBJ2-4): DTGVSQNPRHKITKRGQNVTFRCDPISEHNRLYWYRQTLGQGPEFLTYFQNEAQLEKSRLLSDRFSAERPKGSFSTLEIQRTEQGDSAMYLCASSLASGRENIQYFGAGTRLSVL.